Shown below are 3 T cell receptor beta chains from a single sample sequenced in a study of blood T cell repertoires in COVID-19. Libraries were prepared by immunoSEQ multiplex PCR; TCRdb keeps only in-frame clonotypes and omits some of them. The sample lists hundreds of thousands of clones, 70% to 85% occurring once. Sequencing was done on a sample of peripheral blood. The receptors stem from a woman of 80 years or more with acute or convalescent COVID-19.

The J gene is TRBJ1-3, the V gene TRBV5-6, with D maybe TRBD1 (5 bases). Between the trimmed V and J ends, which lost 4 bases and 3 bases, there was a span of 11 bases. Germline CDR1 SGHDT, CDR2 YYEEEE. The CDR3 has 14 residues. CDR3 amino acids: CASSRRDGGNTIYF. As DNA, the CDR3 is TGTGCCAGCAGCAGGAGGGACGGTGGAAACACCATATATTTT.

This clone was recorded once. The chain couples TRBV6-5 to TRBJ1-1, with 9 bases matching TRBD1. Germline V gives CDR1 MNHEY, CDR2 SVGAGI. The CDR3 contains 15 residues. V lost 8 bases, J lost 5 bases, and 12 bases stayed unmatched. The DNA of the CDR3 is TGTGCCAGCCGATCTACAGGGGGCGCGAGTACTGAAGCTTTCTTT. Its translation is CASRSTGGASTEAFF.

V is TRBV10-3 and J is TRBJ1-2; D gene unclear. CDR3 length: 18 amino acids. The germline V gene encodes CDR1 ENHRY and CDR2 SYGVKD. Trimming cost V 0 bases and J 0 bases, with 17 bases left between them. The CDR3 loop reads CAISESIVTGRANYGYTF. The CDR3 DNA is TGTGCCATCAGTGAGTCTATCGTGACGGGAAGAGCTAACTATGGCTACACCTTC.